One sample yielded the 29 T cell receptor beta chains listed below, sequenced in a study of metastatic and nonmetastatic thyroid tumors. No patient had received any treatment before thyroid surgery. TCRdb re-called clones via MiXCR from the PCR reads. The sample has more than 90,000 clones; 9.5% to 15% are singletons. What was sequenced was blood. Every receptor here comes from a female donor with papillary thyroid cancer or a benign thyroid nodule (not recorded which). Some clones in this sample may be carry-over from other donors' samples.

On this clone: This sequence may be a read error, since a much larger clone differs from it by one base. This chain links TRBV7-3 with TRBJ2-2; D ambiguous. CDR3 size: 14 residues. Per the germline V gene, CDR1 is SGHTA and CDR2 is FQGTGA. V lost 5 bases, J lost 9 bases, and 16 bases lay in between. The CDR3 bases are TGTGCCAGCAGCCGTATGGGGTCGACATGGGAGCTGTTTTTT. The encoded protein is CASSRMGSTWELFF.

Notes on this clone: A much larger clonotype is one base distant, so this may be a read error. CDR3 sequence reads: CNARDFRAGGDEKLFF. The CDR3 coding sequence is TGCAATGCTAGAGATTTTCGGGCAGGGGGGGATGAAAAACTGTTTTTT. The chain couples TRBV20-1 to TRBJ1-4; 7 nucleotides agree with TRBD1. The CDR3 consists of 16 residues. Germline assignment: CDR1 DFQATT and CDR2 SNEGSKA (reference sequence).

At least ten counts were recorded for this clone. This CDR3 reads CASSFATGELFF. As DNA, the CDR3 is TGTGCCAGCAGCTTCGCCACCGGGGAGCTGTTTTTT. J is TRBJ2-2 and V is TRBV5-6; D is ambiguous. V was cut by 2 bases and J by 4 bases, with 3 bases left in between. Germline V lookup: CDR1 SGHDT, CDR2 YYEEEE. The CDR3 has 12 residues.

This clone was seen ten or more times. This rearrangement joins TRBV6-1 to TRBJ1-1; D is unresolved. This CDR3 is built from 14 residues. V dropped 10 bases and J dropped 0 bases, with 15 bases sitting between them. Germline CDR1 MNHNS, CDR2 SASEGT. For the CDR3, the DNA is TGTGCCACCTCACCCGGAACCATGAACACTGAAGCTTTCTTT. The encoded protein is CATSPGTMNTEAFF.

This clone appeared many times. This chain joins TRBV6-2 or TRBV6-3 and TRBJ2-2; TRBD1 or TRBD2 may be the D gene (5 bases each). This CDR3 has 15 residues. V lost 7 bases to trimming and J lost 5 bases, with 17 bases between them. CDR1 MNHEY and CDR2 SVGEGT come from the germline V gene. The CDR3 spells CASKTGAWGTGELFF. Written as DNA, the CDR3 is TGTGCCAGCAAAACCGGGGCGTGGGGAACCGGGGAGCTGTTTTTT.

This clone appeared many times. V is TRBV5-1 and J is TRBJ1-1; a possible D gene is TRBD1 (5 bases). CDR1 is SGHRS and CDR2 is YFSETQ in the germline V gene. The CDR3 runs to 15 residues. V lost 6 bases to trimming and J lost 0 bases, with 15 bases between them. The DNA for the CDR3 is TGCGCCAGCAAGACAGACCCCCAGATGAACACTGAAGCTTTCTTT. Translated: CASKTDPQMNTEAFF.

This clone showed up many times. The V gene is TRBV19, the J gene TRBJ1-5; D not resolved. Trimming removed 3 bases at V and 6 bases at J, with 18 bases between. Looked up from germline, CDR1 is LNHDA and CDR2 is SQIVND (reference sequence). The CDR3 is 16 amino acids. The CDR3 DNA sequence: TGTGCCAGTAGTATCGAGAAAGTCAACCTGGGTCAGCCCCAGCATTTT. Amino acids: CASSIEKVNLGQPQHF.

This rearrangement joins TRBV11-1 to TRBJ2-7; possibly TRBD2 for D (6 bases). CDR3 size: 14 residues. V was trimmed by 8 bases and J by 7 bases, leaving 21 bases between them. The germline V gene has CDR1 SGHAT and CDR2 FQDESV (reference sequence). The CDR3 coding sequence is TGTGCCAGCTCTAGGGACTGGGAGCCGGGGGAGCAGTACTTC. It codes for CASSRDWEPGEQYF.

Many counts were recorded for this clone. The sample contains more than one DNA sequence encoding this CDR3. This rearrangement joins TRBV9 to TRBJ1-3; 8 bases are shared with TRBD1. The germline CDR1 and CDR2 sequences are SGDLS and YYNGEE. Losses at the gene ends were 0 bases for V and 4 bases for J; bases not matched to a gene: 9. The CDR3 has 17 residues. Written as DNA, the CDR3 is TGTGCCAGCAGCGTAGGGGTCCAGGGGGCGCGGGGAAACACCATATATTTT. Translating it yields CASSVGVQGARGNTIYF.

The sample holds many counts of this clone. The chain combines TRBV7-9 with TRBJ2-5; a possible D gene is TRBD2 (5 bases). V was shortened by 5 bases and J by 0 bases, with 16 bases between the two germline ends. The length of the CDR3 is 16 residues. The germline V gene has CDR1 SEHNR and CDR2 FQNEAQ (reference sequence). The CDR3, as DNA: TGTGCCAGCAGCGCACTAGGATCCTCTTACCAAGAGACCCAGTACTTC. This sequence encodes CASSALGSSYQETQYF. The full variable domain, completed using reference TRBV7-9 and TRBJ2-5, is DTGVSQNPRHKITKRGQNVTFRCDPISEHNRLYWYRQTLGQGPEFLTYFQNEAQLEKSRLLSDRFSAERPKGSFSTLEIQRTEQGDSAMYLCASSALGSSYQETQYFGPGTRLLVL.

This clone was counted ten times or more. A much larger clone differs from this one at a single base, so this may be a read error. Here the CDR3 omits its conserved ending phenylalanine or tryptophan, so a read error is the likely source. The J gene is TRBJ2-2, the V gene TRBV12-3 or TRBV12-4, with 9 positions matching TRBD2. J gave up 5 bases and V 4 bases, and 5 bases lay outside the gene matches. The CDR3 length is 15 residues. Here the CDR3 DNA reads TGTGCCAGCAGTTGGCGGGAGGGCCGGACCGGGGAGCTGTTTTCT. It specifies CASSWREGRTGELFS.

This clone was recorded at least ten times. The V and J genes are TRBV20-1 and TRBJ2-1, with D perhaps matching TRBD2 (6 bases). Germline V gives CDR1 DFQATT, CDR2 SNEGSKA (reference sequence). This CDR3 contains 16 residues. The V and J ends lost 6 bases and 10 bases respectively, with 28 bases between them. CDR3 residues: CSAQTPGTADGDEQFF. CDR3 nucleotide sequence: TGCAGTGCACAAACACCCGGGACTGCTGATGGGGACGAGCAGTTCTTC.

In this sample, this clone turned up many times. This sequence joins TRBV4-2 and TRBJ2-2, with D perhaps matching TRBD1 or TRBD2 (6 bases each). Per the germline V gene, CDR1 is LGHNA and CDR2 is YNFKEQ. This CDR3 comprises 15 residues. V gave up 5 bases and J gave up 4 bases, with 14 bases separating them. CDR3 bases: TGTGCCAGCAGCAAAGGGGGGCGGGGCACCGGGGAGCTGTTTTTT. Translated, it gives CASSKGGRGTGELFF.

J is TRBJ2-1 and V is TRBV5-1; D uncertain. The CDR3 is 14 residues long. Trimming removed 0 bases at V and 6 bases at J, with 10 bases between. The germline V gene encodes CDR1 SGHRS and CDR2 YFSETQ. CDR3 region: CASSLDAQVNEQFF. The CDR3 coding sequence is TGCGCCAGCAGCTTGGATGCCCAGGTCAATGAGCAGTTCTTC. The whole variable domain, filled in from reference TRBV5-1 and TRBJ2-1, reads KAGVTQTPRYLIKTRGQQVTLSCSPISGHRSVSWYQQTPGQGLQFLFEYFSETQRNKGNFPGRFSGRQFSNSRSEMNVSTLELGDSALYLCASSLDAQVNEQFFGPGTRLTVL.

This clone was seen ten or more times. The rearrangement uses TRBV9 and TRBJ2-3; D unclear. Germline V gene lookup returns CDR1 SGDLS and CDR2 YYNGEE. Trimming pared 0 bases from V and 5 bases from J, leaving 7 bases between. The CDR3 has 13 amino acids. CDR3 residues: CASSVENEDTQYF. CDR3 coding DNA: TGTGCCAGCAGCGTAGAAAACGAAGATACGCAGTATTTT.

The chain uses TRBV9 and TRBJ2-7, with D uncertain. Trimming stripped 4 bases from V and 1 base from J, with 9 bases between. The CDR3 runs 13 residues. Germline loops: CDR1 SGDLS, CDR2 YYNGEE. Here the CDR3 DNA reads TGTGCCAGCAGCCAGCACGGGTCCTACGAGCAGTACTTC. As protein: CASSQHGSYEQYF.

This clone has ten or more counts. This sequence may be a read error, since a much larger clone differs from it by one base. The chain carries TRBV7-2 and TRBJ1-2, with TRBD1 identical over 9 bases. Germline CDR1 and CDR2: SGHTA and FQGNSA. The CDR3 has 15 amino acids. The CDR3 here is CASNLDWGTGRFYTF. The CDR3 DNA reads TGTGCCAGCAACTTAGATTGGGGGACAGGGAGGTTCTACACCTTC.

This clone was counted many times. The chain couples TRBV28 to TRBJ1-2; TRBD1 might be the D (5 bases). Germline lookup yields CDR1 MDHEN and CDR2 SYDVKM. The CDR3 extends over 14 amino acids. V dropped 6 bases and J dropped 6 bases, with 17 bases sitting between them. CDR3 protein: CASSRPPRGDGYTF. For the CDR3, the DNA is TGTGCCAGCAGCAGACCCCCCCGAGGGGATGGCTACACCTTC.

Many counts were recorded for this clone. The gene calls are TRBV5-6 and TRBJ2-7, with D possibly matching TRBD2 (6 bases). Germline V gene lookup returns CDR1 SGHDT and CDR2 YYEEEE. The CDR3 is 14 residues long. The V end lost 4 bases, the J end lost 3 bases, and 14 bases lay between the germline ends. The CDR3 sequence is CASSLGGIRYEQYF. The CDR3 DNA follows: TGTGCCAGCAGCCTGGGGGGAATACGCTACGAGCAGTACTTC.

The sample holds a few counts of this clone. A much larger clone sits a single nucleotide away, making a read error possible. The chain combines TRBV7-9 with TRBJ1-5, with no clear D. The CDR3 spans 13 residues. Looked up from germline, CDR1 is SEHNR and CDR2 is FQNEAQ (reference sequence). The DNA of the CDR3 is TGTGTCAGCAGCAACGTCGAGGAAATGCCCCAGCATTTT. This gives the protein CVSSNVEEMPQHF.

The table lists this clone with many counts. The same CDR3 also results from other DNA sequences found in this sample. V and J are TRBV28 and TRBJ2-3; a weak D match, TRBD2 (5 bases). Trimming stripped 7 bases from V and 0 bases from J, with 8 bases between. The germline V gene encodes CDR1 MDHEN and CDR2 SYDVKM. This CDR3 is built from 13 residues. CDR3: CASNQRSTDTQYF. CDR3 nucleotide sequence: TGTGCCAGCAACCAGCGGAGCACAGATACGCAGTATTTT.

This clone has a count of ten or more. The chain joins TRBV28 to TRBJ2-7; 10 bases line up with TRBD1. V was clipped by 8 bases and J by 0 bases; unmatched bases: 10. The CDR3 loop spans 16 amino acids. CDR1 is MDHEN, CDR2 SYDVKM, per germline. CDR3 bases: TGTGCCAGCGGAGGAAGAGGGACAGGGGTCTCCTACGAGCAGTACTTC. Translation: CASGGRGTGVSYEQYF.

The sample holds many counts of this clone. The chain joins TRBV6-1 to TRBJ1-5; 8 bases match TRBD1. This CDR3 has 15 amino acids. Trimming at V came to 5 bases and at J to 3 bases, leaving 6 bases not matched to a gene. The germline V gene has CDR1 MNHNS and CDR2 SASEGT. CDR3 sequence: CASSPPGQVNQPQHF. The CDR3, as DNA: TGTGCCAGCAGTCCACCGGGACAGGTCAATCAGCCCCAGCATTTT.

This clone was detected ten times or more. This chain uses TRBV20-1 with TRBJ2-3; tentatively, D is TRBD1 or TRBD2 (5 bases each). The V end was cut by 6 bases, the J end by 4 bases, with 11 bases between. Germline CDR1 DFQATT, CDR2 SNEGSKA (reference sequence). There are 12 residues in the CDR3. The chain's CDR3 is CSAGEFADTQYF. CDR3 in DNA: TGCAGTGCGGGGGAATTTGCAGATACGCAGTATTTT.

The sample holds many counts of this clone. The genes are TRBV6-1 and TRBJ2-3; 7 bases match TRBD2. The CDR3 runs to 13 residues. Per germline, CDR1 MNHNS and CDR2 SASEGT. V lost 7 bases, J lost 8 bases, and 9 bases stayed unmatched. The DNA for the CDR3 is TGTGCCAGCATGGGAGGGACGAGAGGTACGCAGTATTTT. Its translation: CASMGGTRGTQYF.

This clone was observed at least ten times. CDR3 DNA: TGTGCCAGCAGGCCCGGACAGGGAAGTTCAGATACGCAGTATTTT. Translating gives CASRPGQGSSDTQYF. The chain carries TRBV28 and TRBJ2-3; 8 bases match TRBD1. CDR3 length: 15 amino acids. Losses at the gene ends were 6 bases for V and 4 bases for J; bases not matched to a gene: 9. The germline gives CDR1 MDHEN, CDR2 SYDVKM.

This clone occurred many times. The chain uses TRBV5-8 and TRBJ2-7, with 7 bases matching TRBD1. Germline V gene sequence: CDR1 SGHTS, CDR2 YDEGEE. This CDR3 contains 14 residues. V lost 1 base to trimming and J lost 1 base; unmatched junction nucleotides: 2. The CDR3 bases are TGTGCCAGCAGCTTGACGACAGGGTCCTACGAGCAGTACTTC. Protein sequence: CASSLTTGSYEQYF.

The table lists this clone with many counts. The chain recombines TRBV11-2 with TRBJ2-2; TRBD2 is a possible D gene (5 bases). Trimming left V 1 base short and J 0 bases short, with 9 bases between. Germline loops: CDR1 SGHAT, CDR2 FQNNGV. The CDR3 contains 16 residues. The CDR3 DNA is TGTGCCAGCAGCTTAGTCGGGAACGCGAACACCGGGGAGCTGTTTTTT. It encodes CASSLVGNANTGELFF.

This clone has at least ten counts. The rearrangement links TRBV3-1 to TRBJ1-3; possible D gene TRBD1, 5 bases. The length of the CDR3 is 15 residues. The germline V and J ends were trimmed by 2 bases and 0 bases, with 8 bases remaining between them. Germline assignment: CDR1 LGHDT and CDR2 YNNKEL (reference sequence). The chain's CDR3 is CASSQSGGSGNTIYF. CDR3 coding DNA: TGTGCCAGCAGCCAATCTGGGGGCTCTGGAAACACCATATATTTT.